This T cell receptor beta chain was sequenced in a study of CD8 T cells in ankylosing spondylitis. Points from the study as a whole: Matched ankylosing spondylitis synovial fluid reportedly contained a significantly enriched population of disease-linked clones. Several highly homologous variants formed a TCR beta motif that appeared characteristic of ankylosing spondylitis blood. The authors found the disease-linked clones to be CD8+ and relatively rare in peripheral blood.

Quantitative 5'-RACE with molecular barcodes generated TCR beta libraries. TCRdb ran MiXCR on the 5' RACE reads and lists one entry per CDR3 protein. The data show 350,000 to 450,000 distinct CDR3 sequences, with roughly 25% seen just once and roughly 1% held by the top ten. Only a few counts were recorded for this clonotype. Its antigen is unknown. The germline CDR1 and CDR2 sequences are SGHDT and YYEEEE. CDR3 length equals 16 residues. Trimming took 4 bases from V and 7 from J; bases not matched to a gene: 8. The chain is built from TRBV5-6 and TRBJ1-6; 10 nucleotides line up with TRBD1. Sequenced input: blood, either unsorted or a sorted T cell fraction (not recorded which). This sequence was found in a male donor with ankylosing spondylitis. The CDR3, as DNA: TGTGCCAGCAGCAATGTATCGGACAGGGGGAATTCACCCCTCCACTTT. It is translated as CASSNVSDRGNSPLHF. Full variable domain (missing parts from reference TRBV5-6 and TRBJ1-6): DAGVTQSPTHLIKTRGQQVTLRCSPKSGHDTVSWYQQALGQGPQFIFQYYEEEERQRGNFPDRFSGHQFPNYSSELNVNALLLGDSALYLCASSNVSDRGNSPLHFGNGTRLTVT.